Sequencing of this TCR beta chain was carried out in a study of identical twins. CDR3 size: 12 residues. Germline lookup yields CDR1 SGHDT and CDR2 YYEEEE. V dropped 0 bases and J dropped 6 bases, with 6 bases sitting between them. TCRdb itself ran the 5' RACE reads through MiXCR, one entry per CDR3 protein. The data contain about 890,000 distinct CDR3 sequences, 9% to 15% of them singletons. This clonotype came up a few times. These sequences were also reported in another study, on yellow fever vaccine responses in identical twins.

This TCR was sampled from a woman younger than 30 in good health. The sample taken for sequencing was PBMCs. The J gene is TRBJ1-1, the V gene TRBV5-6; D unclear. CDR3: CASSLDWAEAFF. The DNA for the CDR3 is TGTGCCAGCAGCTTGGACTGGGCTGAAGCTTTCTTT.